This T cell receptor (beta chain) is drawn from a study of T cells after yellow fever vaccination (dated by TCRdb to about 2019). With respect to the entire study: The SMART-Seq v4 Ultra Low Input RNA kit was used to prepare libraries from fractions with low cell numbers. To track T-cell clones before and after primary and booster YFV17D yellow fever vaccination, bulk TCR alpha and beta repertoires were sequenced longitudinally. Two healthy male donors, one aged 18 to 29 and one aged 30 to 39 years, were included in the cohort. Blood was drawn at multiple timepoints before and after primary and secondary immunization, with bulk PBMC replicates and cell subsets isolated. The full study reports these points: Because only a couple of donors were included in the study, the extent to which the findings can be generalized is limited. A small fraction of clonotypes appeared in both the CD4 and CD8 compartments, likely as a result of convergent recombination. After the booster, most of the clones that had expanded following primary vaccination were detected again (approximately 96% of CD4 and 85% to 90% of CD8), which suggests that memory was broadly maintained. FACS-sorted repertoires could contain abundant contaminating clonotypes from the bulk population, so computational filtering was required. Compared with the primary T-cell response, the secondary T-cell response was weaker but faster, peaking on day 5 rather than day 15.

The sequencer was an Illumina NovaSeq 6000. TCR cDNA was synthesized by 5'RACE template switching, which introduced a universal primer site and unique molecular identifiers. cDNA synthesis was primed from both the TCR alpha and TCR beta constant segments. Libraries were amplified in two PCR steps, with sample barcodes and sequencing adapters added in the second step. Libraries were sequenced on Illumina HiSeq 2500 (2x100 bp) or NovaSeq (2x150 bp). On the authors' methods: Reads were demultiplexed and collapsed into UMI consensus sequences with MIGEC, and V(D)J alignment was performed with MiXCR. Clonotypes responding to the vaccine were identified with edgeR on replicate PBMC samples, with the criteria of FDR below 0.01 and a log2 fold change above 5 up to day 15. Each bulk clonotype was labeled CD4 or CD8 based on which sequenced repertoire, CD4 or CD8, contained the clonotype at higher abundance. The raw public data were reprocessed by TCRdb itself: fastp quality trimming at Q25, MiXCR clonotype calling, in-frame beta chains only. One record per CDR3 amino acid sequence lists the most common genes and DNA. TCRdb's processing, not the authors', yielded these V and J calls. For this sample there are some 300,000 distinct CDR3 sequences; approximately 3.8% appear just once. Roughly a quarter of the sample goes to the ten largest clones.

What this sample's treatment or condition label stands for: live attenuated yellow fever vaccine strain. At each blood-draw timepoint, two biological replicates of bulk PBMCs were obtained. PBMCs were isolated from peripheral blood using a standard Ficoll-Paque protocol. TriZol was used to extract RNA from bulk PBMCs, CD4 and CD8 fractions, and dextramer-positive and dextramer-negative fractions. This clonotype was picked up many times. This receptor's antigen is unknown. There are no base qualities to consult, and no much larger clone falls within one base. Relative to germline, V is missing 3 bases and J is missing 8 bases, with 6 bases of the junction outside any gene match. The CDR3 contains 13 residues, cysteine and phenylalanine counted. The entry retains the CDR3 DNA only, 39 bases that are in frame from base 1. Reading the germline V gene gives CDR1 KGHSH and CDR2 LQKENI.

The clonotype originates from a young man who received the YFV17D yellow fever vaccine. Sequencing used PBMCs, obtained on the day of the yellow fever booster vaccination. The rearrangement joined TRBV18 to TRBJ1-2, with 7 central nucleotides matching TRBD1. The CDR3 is CASSPDRVGGYTF. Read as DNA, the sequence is TGTGCCAGCTCACCCGACAGGGTCGGAGGCTACACCTTC. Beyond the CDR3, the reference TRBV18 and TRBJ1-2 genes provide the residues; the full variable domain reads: NAGVMQNPRHLVRRRGQEARLRCSPMKGHSHVYWYRQLPEEGLKFMVYLQKENIIDESGMPKERFSAEFPKEGPSILRIQQVVRGDSAAYFCASSPDRVGGYTFGSGTRLTVV.